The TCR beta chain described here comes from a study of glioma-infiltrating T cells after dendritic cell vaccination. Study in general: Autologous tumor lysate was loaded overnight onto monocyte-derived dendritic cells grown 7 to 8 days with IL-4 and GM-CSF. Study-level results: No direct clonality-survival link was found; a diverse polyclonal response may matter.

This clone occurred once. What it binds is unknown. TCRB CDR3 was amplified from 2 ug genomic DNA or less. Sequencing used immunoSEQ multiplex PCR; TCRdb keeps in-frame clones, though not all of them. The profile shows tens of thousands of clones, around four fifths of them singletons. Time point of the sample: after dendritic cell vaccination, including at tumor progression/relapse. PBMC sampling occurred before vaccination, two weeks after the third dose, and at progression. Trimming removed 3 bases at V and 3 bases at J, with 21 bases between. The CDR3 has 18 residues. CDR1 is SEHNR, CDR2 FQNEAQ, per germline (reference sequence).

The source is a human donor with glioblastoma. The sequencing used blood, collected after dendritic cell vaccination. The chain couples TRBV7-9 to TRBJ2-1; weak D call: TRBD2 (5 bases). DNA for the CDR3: TGTGCCAGCAGCTTCGGAGCGGCGGAACACCTACTCTACAATGAGCAGTTCTTC. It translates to CASSFGAAEHLLYNEQFF.